These T cell receptor beta chains were read from a single sample in a study of ipilimumab plus nivolumab after autologous stem cell transplantation. Here immunoSEQ multiplex PCR was the method, and the copy in TCRdb shows in-frame clones only, minus some. The sample has tens of thousands of clones, approximately 86% seen once. The material was PBMCs, obtained in a trial of ipilimumab plus nivolumab as post-transplant consolidation. These receptors came from a male donor with diffuse large B-cell lymphoma. Both conserved end residues are part of each CDR3. The order of the fields is clone size, V gene, CDR3 protein. Some rows mark clone size as missing; the rest say once, few, many or name a class of expanded clone.

- TRBV27 CASTPTGLALSNTGELFF
- TRBV6-5 CASSPRNEQFF
- TRBV6-5 CASSPQRNTEAFF
once TRBV4-3 CASSQDGQSEQFF
- TRBV5-1 CASRFQGGTEAFF
- TRBV21-1 CASSLPSGQETQYF
- TRBV27 CASSSWDVRADTQYF
- TRBV7-2 CASSRNTGELFF
- TRBV2 CASINQRGGDTQYF
- TRBV5-1 CASSPGDSVSGQYF
few TRBV5-1 CASSYGTSGSPLHF
- TRBV18 CASSPGIRETQYF
- TRBV5-4 CASSQVGQGILPYF
- TRBV19 CASSIAETGEQYF
- TRBV5-5 CASSFTSPDTQYF
- TRBV7-2 CASSQDRRNGYTF
- TRBV6-1 CASSVGGVTEAFF
- TRBV5-3 CARSLALGRQETQYF
- TRBV30 CAWLRGTGGALRHVGELFF
- TRBV5-1 CASSLVSGYEQYF
- TRBV6-5 CASSYAGTSVRGGYTF
- TRBV6-1 CASSDTSGTGYTF
- TRBV19 CASSKQLGETQYF
- TRBV5-6 CASSFLQANSGEQFF
few TRBV5-1 CASSLAGGLGLNTEAFF
- TRBV18 CASSPPGQGRLGTQYF
- TRBV2 CASSADSINYGYTF
- TRBV5-6 CASSLGGQGARETQYF
- TRBV18 CASSPQVPSGGFDTQYF
- TRBV5-6 CAPYGGQRNSPLHF
once TRBV5-6 CASSPGGQAVYGYTF
- TRBV6-6 CASSSGTGEATGELFF
- TRBV6-1 CASNYREKRDGYTF